The 18 T cell receptor beta chains below were found in one sample sequenced in a study of CD8+ T cells in alopecia areata. RNA extraction was followed by reverse transcription into cDNA, which acted as the sequencing template. Some clones are missing from TCRdb's copy, which holds only in-frame ones; the method was immunoSEQ multiplex PCR. The sample carries fewer than 350,000 clones, 58% recorded once. Treatment denoted: oral pan-JAK inhibitor, 5-10 mg twice daily. The sequencing used CD4+ T cells sorted from blood, collected at week 24, from a patient treated with tofacitinib. These TCRs come from a human donor with alopecia areata.

The rearrangement links TRBV6-5 to TRBJ1-2, with unresolved D. Trimming cost V 6 bases and J 7 bases, with 15 bases left between them. The V gene's germline CDR1 is MNHEY and CDR2 SVGAGI. This CDR3 is 13 amino acids long. CDR3 DNA: TGTGCCAGCAGCCCCCAAGGGTCTGGTGGCTACACCTTC. Its protein product is CASSPQGSGGYTF.

The V and J genes are TRBV7-8 and TRBJ1-2, with D hard to call. Deletions cut 6 bases from V and 4 bases from J, with 12 bases between. Germline V gives CDR1 SGHVS, CDR2 FQNEAQ. The CDR3 is made up of 13 amino acids. The CDR3 loop reads CASSPDLTYGYTF. In nucleotides, the CDR3 is TGTGCCAGCAGTCCGGACTTGACCTATGGCTACACCTTC.

This chain links TRBV28 with TRBJ2-3; D is unclear. This CDR3 comprises 12 residues. The V end was cut by 4 bases, the J end by 8 bases, with 10 bases between. CDR1 is MDHEN, CDR2 SYDVKM, per germline. The CDR3 region has the DNA TGTGCCAGCAGTTCCCCCCCCAGTACGCAGTATTTT. This translates into CASSSPPSTQYF.

In this sample, this clone turned up a few times. This CDR3 is CASTLTRNQETQYF. The CDR3 coding sequence is TGTGCCAGCACCCTGACGCGGAATCAGGAGACCCAGTACTTC. The genes are TRBV7-2 and TRBJ2-5; D not certain. The germline V gene has CDR1 SGHTA and CDR2 FQGNSA. This CDR3 has 14 residues. V gave up 7 bases and J gave up 5 bases, with 17 bases separating them.

The rearrangement joins TRBV9 to TRBJ2-1; TRBD1 matches at 8 bases. CDR3 length: 16 amino acids. V shed 3 bases, J shed 4 bases, and the junction held 9 bases outside the gene matches. Germline-derived CDR1 and CDR2 are SGDLS and YYNGEE. The CDR3 nucleotides read TGTGCCAGCAGCGCGACCCGGGACAGGCCTTACAATGAGCAGTTCTTC. Translated: CASSATRDRPYNEQFF.

This clone was counted only a few times. The chain couples TRBV6-6 to TRBJ1-5; 9 nucleotides line up with TRBD1. Germline values: CDR1 MNHNY, CDR2 SVGAGI (reference sequence). The CDR3 runs 14 residues. V dropped 6 bases and J dropped 4; count of bases not matched to a gene: 4. This CDR3 reads CASRLDRGNQPQHF. The DNA for the CDR3 is TGTGCCAGCAGGCTGGACAGGGGAAATCAGCCCCAGCATTTT.

This clone turned up a few times. The chain employs TRBV19 and TRBJ2-3; D may be TRBD1 (7 bases). Germline loops: CDR1 LNHDA, CDR2 SQIVND (reference sequence). The length of the CDR3 is 13 residues. V lost 7 bases to trimming and J lost 5 bases, with 13 bases between them. CDR3: CASTPGGGDTQYF. The CDR3 DNA sequence: TGTGCCAGTACTCCAGGGGGAGGAGATACGCAGTATTTT.

This clone was seen a handful of times. The chain combines TRBV30 with TRBJ1-5; D gene uncertain. V lost 2 bases, J lost 4 bases, and 9 bases lay in between. CDR1 and CDR2 from the germline V gene are GTSNPN and SVGIG (reference sequence). This CDR3 region has 13 residues. The CDR3, as DNA: TGTGCCTGGAGTTTAGGGTCGAATCAGCCCCAGCATTTT. It is translated as CAWSLGSNQPQHF.

Ten or more counts support this clone. This sequence joins TRBV2 and TRBJ2-1; D is possibly TRBD2 (5 bases). The CDR3 totals 14 residues. V shed 8 bases and J shed 4 bases, with 15 bases lying between them. Germline assignment: CDR1 SNHLY and CDR2 FYNNEI. The DNA for the CDR3 is TGTGCCAGCGGGAACCCGGGGTTTTACAATGAGCAGTTCTTC. Protein: CASGNPGFYNEQFF.

Comments on this clone: The same CDR3 arises from other DNA sequences in this sample as well. The chain carries TRBV30 and TRBJ2-7; D perhaps matches TRBD1 (5 bases). V lost 0 bases and J 2 bases, leaving 11 bases between the germline ends. In germline, CDR1 is GTSNPN, CDR2 SVGIG (reference sequence). The CDR3 length is 14 residues. The CDR3 reads CAWSVTGWTYEQYF. The CDR3 bases are TGTGCCTGGAGTGTTACAGGATGGACCTACGAGCAGTACTTC.

The chain recombines TRBV5-1 with TRBJ1-4; D possibly corresponds to TRBD1 (6 bases). Looked up from germline, CDR1 is SGHRS and CDR2 is YFSETQ. V gave up 5 bases and J gave up 8 bases, with 16 bases separating them. The CDR3 consists of 14 residues. This CDR3 reads CASSPGTSGEKLFF. CDR3 coding DNA: TGCGCCAGCAGTCCCGGGACATCTGGAGAAAAACTGTTTTTT.

This chain joins TRBV30 and TRBJ1-2; D is ambiguous. The CDR3 is made up of 12 amino acids. Germline lookup yields CDR1 GTSNPN and CDR2 SVGIG (reference sequence). Trimming cost V 4 bases and J 2 bases, with 8 bases left between them. The CDR3 reads CAWMAENYGYTF. As DNA, the CDR3 is TGTGCCTGGATGGCGGAAAACTATGGCTACACCTTC.

The chain is built from TRBV9 and TRBJ2-1; D is possibly TRBD2 (5 bases). The CDR3 loop spans 16 amino acids. Germline V lookup: CDR1 SGDLS, CDR2 YYNGEE. Trimming stripped 0 bases from V and 0 bases from J, with 10 bases between. The CDR3: CASSVERGSSYNEQFF. CDR3 coding DNA: TGTGCCAGCAGCGTAGAGCGAGGGAGCTCCTACAATGAGCAGTTCTTC.

This chain connects TRBV25-1 to TRBJ1-2; no firm D call. Trimming removed 7 bases at V and 4 bases at J, with 16 bases between. Germline CDR1 MGHDK, CDR2 SYGVNS. The CDR3 covers 14 residues. CDR3 residues: CASNPPGQTYGYTF. In DNA form, the CDR3 reads TGTGCCAGCAACCCCCCTGGGCAGACCTATGGCTACACCTTC.

This clone was picked up a small number of times. V and J are TRBV2 and TRBJ2-2, with D unresolved. V lost 7 bases to trimming and J lost 2 bases, with 8 bases between them. The CDR3 is 13 amino acids. Germline assignment: CDR1 SNHLY and CDR2 FYNNEI. The CDR3 DNA reads TGTGCCAGCAAACCTCATAACACCGGGGAGCTGTTTTTT. Translation gives CASKPHNTGELFF. Full variable domain (remainder filled in from reference TRBV2 and TRBJ2-2): EPEVTQTPSHQVTQMGQEVILRCVPISNHLYFYWYRQILGQKVEFLVSFYNNEISEKSEIFDDQFSVERPDGSNFTLKIRSTKLEDSAMYFCASKPHNTGELFFGEGSRLTVL.

This clone was seen just once. V and J are TRBV2 and TRBJ1-2; 8 bases are shared with TRBD1. The germline V gene encodes CDR1 SNHLY and CDR2 FYNNEI. The CDR3 totals 15 residues. V lost 5 bases and J lost 4; bases outside the gene matches: 9. CDR3 sequence reads: CASSSRDRRSYGYTF. The DNA for the CDR3 is TGTGCCAGCAGTAGTCGGGACAGGAGATCCTATGGCTACACCTTC.

This clone was found a few times. The chain joins TRBV7-2 to TRBJ2-2; D could derive from TRBD1 or TRBD2 (6 bases each). Trimming took off 5 bases at V and 9 bases at J, with 25 bases between the two ends. Germline CDR1 SGHTA, CDR2 FQGNSA. The length of the CDR3 is 17 residues. The CDR3 spells CASSQGIGGRAVWELFF. In nucleotides, the CDR3 is TGTGCCAGCAGCCAGGGAATTGGGGGGCGAGCAGTTTGGGAGCTGTTTTTT.

The CDR3 bases are TGTGCCTGGAGTAGTCGCCTAAATGAAAAACTGTTTTTT. Translation: CAWSSRLNEKLFF. This chain uses TRBV30 with TRBJ1-4; D call uncertain. From germline, CDR1 is GTSNPN and CDR2 SVGIG (reference sequence). V was cut by 2 bases and J by 5 bases, with 9 bases left in between. The CDR3 contains 13 residues.